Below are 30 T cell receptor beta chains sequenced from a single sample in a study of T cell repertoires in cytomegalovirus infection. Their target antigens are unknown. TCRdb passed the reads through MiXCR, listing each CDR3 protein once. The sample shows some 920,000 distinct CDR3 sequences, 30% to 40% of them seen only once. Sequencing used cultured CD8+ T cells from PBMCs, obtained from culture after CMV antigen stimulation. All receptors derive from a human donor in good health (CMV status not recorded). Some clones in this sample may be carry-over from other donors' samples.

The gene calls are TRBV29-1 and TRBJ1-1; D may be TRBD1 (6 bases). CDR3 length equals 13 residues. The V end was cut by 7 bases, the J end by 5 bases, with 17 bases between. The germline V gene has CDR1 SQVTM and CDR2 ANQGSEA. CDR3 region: CSAMGGADTEAFF. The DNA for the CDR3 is TGCAGCGCCATGGGGGGGGCAGATACTGAAGCTTTCTTT.

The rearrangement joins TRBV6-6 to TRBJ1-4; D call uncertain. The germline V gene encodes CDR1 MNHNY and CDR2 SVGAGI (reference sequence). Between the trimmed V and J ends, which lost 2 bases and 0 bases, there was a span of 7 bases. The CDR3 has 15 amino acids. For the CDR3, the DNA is TGTGCCAGCAGTTACATCGCCGCAACTAATGAAAAACTGTTTTTT. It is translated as CASSYIAATNEKLFF.

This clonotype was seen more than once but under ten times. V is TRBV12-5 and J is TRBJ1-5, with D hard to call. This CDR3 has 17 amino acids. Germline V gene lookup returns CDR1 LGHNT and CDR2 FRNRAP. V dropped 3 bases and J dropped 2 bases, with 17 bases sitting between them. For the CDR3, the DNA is TGTGCTAGTGGTTTTAGTCGGGAGGGTTTCGGCAATCAGCCCCAGCATTTT. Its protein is CASGFSREGFGNQPQHF.

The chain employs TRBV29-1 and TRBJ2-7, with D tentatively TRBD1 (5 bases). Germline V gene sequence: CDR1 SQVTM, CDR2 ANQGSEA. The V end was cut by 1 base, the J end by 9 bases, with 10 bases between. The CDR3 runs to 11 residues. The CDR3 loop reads CSVEGREGQYV. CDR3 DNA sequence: TGCAGCGTTGAAGGCAGGGAAGGGCAGTACGTC.

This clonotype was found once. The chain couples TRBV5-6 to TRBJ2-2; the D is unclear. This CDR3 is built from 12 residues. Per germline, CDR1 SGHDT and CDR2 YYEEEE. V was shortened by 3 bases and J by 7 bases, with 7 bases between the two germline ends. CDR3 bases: TGTGCCAGCAGCTCTGACTTCGGGGAGCTGTTTTTT. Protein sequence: CASSSDFGELFF.

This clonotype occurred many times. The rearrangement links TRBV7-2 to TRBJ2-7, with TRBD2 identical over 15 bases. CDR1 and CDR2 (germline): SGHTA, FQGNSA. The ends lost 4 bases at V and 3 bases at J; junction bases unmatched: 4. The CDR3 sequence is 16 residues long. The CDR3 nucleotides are TGTGCCAGCAGCTGGACTAGCGGGGGGGCTTTCTACGAGCAGTACTTC. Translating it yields CASSWTSGGAFYEQYF.

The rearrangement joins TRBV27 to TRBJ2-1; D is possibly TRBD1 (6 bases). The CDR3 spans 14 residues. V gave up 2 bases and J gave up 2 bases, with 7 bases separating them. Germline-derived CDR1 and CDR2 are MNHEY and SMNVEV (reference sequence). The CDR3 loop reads CASSLGTTYNEQFF. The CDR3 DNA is TGTGCCAGCAGTTTAGGGACAACCTACAATGAGCAGTTCTTC.

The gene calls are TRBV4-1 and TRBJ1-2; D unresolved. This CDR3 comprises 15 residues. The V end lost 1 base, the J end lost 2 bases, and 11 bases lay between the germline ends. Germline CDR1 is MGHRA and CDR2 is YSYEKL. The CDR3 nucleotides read TGCGCCAGCAGCCAAGGTTCCGGCAGGAACTATGGCTACACCTTC. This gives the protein CASSQGSGRNYGYTF.

CDR3 residues: CASSNPRTGGDEQYV. CDR3 nucleotide sequence: TGTGCCAGCAGCAACCCCCGGACAGGGGGCGACGAGCAGTACGTC. The rearrangement links TRBV6-2 or TRBV6-3 to TRBJ2-7, with 11 nucleotides matching TRBD1. Germline V gene lookup returns CDR1 MNHEY and CDR2 SVGEGT. The V gene end was trimmed by 6 bases and the J gene end by 5 bases; junction bases not matched to a gene: 9. CDR3 length equals 15 residues.

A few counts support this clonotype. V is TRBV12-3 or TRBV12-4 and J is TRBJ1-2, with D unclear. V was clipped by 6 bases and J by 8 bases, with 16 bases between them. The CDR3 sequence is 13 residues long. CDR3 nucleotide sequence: TGTGCCAGCAGGACCCTCACAGCGGGGGGCTACACCTTC. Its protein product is CASRTLTAGGYTF.

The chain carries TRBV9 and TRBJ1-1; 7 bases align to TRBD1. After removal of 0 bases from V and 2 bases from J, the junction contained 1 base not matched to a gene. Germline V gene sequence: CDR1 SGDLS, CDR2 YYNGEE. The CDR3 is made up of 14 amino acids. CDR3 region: CASSVGDSNTEAFF. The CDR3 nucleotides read TGTGCCAGCAGCGTAGGGGACAGTAACACTGAAGCTTTCTTT.

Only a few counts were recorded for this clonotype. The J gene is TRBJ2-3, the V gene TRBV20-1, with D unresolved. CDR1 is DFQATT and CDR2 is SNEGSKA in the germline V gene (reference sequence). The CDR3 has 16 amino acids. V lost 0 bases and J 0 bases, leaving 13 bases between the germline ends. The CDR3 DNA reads TGCAGTGCTAGAGATTCCCCTGGAAGAAGCACAGATACGCAGTATTTT. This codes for CSARDSPGRSTDTQYF.

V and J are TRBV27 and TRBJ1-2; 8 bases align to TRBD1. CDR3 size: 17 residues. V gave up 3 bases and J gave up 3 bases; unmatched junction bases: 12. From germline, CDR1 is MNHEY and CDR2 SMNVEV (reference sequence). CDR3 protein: CASSLYRTGSPYYGYTF. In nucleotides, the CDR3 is TGTGCCAGCAGTTTGTACCGGACAGGGTCCCCATACTATGGCTACACCTTC.

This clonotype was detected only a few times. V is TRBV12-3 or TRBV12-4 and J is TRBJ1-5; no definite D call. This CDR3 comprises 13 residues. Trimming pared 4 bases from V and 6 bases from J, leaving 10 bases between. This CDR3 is CASSWMGGQPQHF. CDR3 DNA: TGTGCCAGCAGTTGGATGGGAGGTCAGCCCCAGCATTTT.

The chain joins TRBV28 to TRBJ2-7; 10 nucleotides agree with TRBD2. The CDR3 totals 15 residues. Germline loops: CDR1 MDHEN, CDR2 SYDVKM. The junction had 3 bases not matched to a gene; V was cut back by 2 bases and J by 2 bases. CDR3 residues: CASSLALAGPYEQYV. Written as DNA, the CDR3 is TGTGCCAGCAGTTTAGCACTAGCGGGGCCCTACGAGCAGTACGTC.

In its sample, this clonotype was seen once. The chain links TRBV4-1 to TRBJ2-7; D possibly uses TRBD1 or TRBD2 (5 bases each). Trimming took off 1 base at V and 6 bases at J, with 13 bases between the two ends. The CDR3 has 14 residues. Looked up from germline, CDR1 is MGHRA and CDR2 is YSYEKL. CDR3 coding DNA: TGCGCCAGCAGCCAAGCAACACAGAGGGGCGAGCAGTACTTC. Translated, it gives CASSQATQRGEQYF.

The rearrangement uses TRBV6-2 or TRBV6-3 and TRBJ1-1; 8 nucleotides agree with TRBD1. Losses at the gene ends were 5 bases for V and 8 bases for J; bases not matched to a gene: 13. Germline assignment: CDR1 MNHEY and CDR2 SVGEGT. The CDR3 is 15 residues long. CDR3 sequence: CASSLHPDREYEAFF. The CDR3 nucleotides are TGTGCCAGCAGTCTACACCCGGACAGGGAATACGAAGCTTTCTTT.

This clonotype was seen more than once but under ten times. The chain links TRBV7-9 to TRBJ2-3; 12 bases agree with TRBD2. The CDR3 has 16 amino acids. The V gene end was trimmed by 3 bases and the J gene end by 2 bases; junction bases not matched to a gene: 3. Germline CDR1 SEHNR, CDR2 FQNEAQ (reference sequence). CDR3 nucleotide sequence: TGTGCCAGCAGCTTCCTAGCGGGGGGGGACACAGATACGCAGTATTTT. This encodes CASSFLAGGDTDTQYF.

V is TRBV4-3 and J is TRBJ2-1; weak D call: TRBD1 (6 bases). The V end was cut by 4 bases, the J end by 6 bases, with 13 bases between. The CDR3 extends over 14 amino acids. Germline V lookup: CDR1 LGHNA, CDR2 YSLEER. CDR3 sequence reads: CASSPNWGPNEQFF. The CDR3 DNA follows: TGCGCCAGCAGCCCGAACTGGGGGCCCAATGAGCAGTTCTTC.

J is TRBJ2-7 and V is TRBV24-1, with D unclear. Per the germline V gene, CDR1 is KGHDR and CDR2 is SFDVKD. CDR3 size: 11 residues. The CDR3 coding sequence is TGTGCCACCAGTGATGGAAACAGTCTATCGGTC. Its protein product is CATSDGNSLSV.

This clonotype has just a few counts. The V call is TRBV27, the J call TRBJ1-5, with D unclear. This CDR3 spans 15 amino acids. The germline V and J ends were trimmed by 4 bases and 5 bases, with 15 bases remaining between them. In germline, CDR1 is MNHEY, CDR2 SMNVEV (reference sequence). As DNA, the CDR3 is TGTGCCAGCAGTTCCCGTAATGGGGTGGATCAGCCCCAGCATTTT. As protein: CASSSRNGVDQPQHF.

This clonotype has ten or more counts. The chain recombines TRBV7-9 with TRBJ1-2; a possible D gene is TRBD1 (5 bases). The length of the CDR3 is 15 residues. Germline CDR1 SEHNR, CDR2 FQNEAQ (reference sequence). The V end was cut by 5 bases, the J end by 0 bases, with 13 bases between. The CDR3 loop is CASSGRDVANYGYTF. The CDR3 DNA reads TGTGCCAGCAGCGGACGGGACGTAGCTAACTATGGCTACACCTTC.

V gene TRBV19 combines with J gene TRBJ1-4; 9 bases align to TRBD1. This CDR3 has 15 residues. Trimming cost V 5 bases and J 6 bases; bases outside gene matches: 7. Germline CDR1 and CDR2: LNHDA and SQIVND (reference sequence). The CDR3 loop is CASSSSGTGHEKLFF. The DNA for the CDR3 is TGTGCCAGTAGTTCCTCCGGGACAGGGCATGAAAAACTGTTTTTT.

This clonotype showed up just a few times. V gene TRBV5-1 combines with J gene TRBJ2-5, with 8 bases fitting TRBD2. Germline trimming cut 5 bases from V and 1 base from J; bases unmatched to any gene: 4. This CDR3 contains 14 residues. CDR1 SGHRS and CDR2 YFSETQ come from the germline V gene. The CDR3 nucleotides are TGCGCCAGCAGGGCGGGGGGACTCCAAGAGACCCAGTACTTC. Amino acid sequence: CASRAGGLQETQYF.

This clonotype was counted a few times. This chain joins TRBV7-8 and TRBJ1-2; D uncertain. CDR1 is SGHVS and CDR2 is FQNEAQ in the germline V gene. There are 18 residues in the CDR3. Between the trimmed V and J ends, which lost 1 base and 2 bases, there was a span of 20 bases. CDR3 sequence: CASSLVPAAAAKNYGYTF. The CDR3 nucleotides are TGTGCCAGCAGCTTAGTCCCCGCAGCGGCAGCCAAAAACTATGGCTACACCTTC.

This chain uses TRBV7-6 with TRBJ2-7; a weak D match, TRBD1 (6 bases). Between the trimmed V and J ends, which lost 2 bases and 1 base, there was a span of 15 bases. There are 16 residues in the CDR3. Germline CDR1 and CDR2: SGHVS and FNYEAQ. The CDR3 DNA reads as TGTGCCAGCAGCTTACCTTATGGGCAGGGGTCCTACGAGCAGTACTTC. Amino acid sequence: CASSLPYGQGSYEQYF.

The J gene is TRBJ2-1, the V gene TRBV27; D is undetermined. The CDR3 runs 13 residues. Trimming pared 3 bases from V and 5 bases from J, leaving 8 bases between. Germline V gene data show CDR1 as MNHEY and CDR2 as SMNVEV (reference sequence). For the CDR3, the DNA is TGTGCCAGCAGTTTTTACCCGAACAATGAGCAGTTCTTC. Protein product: CASSFYPNNEQFF.

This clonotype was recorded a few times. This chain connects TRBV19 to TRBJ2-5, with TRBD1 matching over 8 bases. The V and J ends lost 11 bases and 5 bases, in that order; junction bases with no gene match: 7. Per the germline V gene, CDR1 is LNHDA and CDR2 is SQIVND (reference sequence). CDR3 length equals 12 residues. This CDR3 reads CASAGGGETQYF. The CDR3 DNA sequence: TGTGCCTCGGCAGGGGGCGGGGAGACCCAGTACTTC.

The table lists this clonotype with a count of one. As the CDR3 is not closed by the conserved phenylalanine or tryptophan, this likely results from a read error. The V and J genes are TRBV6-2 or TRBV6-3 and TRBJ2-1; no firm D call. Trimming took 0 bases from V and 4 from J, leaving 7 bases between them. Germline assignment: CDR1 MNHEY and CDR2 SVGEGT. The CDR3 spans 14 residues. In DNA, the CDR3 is TGTGCCAGCAGTTACTCGCAGACTTACAATGAGCAGTTCCTC. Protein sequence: CASSYSQTYNEQFL.

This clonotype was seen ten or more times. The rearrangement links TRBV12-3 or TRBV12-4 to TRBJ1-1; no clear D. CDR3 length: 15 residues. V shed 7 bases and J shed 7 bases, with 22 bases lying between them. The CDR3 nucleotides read TGTGCCAGCACCTCAGGTGGGAGCCGTTATTATGAAGCTTTCTTT. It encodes CASTSGGSRYYEAFF.